This T cell receptor (beta chain) stems from a study of TIL therapy for anti-PD-1-resistant metastatic lung cancer. Overall study: Most patients had lung adenocarcinoma; a handful of tumors were EGFR-mutant, two ALK-rearranged; half smoked currently or formerly.

The libraries were made with immunoSEQ v3. Profiled with immunoSEQ multiplex PCR; TCRdb holds only in-frame clones, not every one. The data show about 13,000 clones, approximately 66% seen once. Time point specified: pre-treatment sample, taken before nivolumab and TIL therapy. The tumor samples were excised metastases, mostly pleural nodules or supraclavicular lymph nodes. The sequence was obtained from a woman aged 30 to 85 with non-small cell lung cancer. This sample comprised tumor tissue, obtained at baseline.

CDR3 sequence: CASSQDSGGRNTIYF. CDR3 in DNA: TGCGCCAGCAGCCAAGATTCGGGGGGCAGAAACACCATATATTTT. The rearrangement uses TRBV4-1 and TRBJ1-3; D is perhaps TRBD1 (6 bases). The CDR3 contains 15 residues. CDR1 is MGHRA, CDR2 YSYEKL, per germline. V was trimmed by 0 bases and J by 5 bases, leaving 11 bases between them.